This TCR beta chain was documented in a study of shared clonotypes between healthy human individuals. Broader study findings: The expectation was that sequencing depth would affect clonotype sharing among donors. Blood was the only sampled material, and tissue repertoires likely differ.

V was pared by 0 bases and J by 3 bases, with 9 bases between. The CDR3 extends over 14 amino acids. Germline V gene sequence: CDR1 SGHAT, CDR2 FQNNGV. Selected positively for CCR7 and CD45RO-negative, naive CD8 cells excluded terminally differentiated effector memory CD45RA+ cells. The run depth of the assay was deep. TCRdb keeps only in-frame clones here, not all; method: immunoSEQ multiplex PCR. Of approximately 740,000 clones listed, more than 85% were seen once; the top ten hold around 24%. Details on this clone: Its antigen is unidentified.

This receptor was obtained from a man aged 25 to 45 in good health. Sequencing input: naive CD8+ T cells sorted from blood. The genes are TRBV11-2 and TRBJ2-7; D may be TRBD2 (5 bases). In DNA form, the CDR3 reads TGTGCCAGCAGCTTAGAGGCAGCGGACTACGAGCAGTACTTC. Protein: CASSLEAADYEQYF.